The present entry profiles one TCR beta chain with its context. Its antigen is undetermined. The data originate from a study of shared clonotypes between healthy human individuals. Study-level results: It was the non-shared clonotypes that had lower generation probabilities than clonotypes shared by all four donors. Rarefaction analysis demonstrated incomplete sorted-subset sequencing notwithstanding large depth. Larger estimated richness was generally seen in naive subsets than in memory subsets.

Germline CDR1 is MNHEY and CDR2 is SVGAGI. The V gene lost 4 bases and the J gene lost 4 bases, with 14 bases spanning the gap. The CDR3 extends over 14 amino acids. At the deep level, the assay was run. TCRdb keeps only in-frame clones here, not all; method: immunoSEQ multiplex PCR. The sample yields a few million clones, 92% seen once. The gene calls are TRBV6-5 and TRBJ2-7; tentatively, D is TRBD1 (7 bases). The clonotype was recovered from a man between 18 and 29 years old in good health. Some clones in this sample may be carry-over from other donors' samples. The material sequenced was naive CD4+ T cells from PBMCs. Indicated subset: CD45RA+ positively selected. CDR3 coding DNA: TGTGCCAGCAGTTCCCTGGAGGGGGCTTACGAGCAGTACTTC. It codes for CASSSLEGAYEQYF.